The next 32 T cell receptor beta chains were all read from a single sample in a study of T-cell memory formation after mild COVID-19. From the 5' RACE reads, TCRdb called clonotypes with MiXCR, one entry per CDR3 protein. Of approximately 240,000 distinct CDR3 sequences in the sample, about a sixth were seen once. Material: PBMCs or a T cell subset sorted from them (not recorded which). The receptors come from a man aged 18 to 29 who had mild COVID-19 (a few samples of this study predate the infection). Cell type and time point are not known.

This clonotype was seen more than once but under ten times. The CDR3, as DNA: TGCAGTGCAGGGGACAGGACGGAGACCCAGTACTTC. As protein: CSAGDRTETQYF. The V gene is TRBV20-1, the J gene TRBJ2-5, with 8 bases identical to TRBD1. The CDR3 extends over 12 amino acids. The germline gives CDR1 DFQATT, CDR2 SNEGSKA (reference sequence). The junction had 5 bases not matched to a gene; V was cut back by 6 bases and J by 5 bases.

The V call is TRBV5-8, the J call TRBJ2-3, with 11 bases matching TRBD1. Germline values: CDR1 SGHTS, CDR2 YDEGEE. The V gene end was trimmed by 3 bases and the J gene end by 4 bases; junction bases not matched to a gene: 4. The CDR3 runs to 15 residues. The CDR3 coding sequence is TGTGCCAGCAGCTCCCAGGGACAGGGGGCAGATACGCAGTATTTT. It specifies CASSSQGQGADTQYF.

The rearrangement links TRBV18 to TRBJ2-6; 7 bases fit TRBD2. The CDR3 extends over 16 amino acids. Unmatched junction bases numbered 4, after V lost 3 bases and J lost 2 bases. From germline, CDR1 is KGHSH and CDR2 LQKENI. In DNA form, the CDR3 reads TGTGCCAGCTCACCTCAAGCGGGGACTGGGGCCAACGTCCTGACTTTC. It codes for CASSPQAGTGANVLTF.

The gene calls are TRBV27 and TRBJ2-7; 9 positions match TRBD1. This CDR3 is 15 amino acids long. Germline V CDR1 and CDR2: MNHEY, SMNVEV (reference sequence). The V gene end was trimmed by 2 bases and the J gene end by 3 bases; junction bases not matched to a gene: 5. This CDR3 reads CASSLTGGLSYEQYF. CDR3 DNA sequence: TGTGCCAGCAGTTTAACAGGGGGCCTCAGCTACGAGCAGTACTTC.

The CDR3: CASKPGSTDTQYF. The CDR3 bases are TGCGCCAGCAAGCCCGGGTCCACAGATACGCAGTATTTT. This chain joins TRBV5-1 and TRBJ2-3; D gene uncertain. There are 13 residues in the CDR3. Per germline, CDR1 SGHRS and CDR2 YFSETQ. V lost 6 bases and J lost 2, with 10 bases in between. The variable domain in full, completed from reference TRBV5-1 and TRBJ2-3, reads KAGVTQTPRYLIKTRGQQVTLSCSPISGHRSVSWYQQTPGQGLQFLFEYFSETQRNKGNFPGRFSGRQFSNSRSEMNVSTLELGDSALYLCASKPGSTDTQYFGPGTRLTVL.

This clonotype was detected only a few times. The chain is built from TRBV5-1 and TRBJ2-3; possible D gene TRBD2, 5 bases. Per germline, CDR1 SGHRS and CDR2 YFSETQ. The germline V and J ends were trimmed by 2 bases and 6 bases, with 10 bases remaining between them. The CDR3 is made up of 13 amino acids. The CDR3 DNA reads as TGCGCCAGCAGCTTAGATCTAGCCGATACGCAGTATTTT. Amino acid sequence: CASSLDLADTQYF. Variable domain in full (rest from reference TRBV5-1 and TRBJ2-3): KAGVTQTPRYLIKTRGQQVTLSCSPISGHRSVSWYQQTPGQGLQFLFEYFSETQRNKGNFPGRFSGRQFSNSRSEMNVSTLELGDSALYLCASSLDLADTQYFGPGTRLTVL.

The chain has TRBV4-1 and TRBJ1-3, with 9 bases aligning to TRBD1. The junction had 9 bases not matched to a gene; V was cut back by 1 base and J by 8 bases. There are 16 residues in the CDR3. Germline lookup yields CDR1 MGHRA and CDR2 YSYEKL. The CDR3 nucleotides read TGCGCCAGCAGCCAAGGGGATTACGACAGGGGGTACACCATATATTTT. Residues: CASSQGDYDRGYTIYF.

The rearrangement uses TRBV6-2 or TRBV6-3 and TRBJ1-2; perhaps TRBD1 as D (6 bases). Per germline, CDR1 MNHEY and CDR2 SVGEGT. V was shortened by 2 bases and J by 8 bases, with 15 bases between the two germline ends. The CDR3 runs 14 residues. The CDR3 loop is CASSYLTGPRGYTF. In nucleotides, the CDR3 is TGTGCCAGCAGTTACCTTACAGGGCCGCGCGGCTACACCTTC.

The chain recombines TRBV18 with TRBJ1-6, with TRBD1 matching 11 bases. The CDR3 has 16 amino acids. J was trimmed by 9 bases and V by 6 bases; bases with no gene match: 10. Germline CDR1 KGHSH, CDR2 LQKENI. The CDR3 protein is CASSREPGQGGSPLHF. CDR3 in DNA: TGTGCCAGCTCCCGGGAACCGGGACAGGGGGGTTCACCCCTCCACTTT.

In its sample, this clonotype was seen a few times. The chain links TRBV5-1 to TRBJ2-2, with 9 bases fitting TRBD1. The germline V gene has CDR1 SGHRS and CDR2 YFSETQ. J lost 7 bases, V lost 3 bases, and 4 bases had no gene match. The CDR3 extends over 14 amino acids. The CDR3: CASSSGQGGGELFF. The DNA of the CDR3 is TGCGCCAGCAGCTCGGGACAGGGCGGCGGGGAGCTGTTTTTT.

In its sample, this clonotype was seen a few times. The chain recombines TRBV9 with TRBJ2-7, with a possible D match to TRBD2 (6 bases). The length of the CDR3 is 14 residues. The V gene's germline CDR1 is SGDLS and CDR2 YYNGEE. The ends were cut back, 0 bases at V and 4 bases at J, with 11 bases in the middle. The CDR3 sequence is CASSVDGRSYEQYF. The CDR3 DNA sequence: TGTGCCAGCAGCGTAGATGGGAGGTCGTACGAGCAGTACTTC.

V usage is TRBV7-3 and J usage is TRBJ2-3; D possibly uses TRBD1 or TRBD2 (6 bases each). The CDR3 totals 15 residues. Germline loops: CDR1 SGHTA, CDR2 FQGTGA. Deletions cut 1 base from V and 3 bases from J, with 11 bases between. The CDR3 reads CASSLSQGRTDTQYF. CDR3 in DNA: TGTGCCAGCAGCTTAAGCCAGGGGAGGACAGATACGCAGTATTTT.

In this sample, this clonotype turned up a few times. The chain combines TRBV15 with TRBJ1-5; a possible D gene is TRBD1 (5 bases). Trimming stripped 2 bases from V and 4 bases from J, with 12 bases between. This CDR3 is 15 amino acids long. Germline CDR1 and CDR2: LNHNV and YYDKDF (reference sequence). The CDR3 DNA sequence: TGTGCCACCAGCAGACCCGGGACCGCTAATCAGCCCCAGCATTTT. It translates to CATSRPGTANQPQHF.

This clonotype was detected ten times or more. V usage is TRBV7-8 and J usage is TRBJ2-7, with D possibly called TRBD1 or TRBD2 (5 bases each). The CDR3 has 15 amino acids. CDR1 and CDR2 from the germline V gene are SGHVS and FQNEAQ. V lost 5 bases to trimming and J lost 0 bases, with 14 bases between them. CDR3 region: CASSRGTVLSYEQYF. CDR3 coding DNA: TGTGCCAGCAGCCGAGGGACGGTGCTCTCCTACGAGCAGTACTTC.

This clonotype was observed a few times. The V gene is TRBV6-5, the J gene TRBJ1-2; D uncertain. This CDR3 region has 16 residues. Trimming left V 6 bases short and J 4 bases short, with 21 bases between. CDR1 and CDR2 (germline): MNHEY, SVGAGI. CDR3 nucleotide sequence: TGTGCCAGCAGCTACGTGGGCCAAGGATTGGGCTATGGCTACACCTTC. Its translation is CASSYVGQGLGYGYTF.

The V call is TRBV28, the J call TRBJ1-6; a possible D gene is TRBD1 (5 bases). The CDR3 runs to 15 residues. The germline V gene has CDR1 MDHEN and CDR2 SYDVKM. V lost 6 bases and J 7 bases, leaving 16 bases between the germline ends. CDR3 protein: CASRGGGSGNSPLHF. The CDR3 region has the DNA TGTGCCAGCAGGGGTGGGGGTAGCGGAAATTCACCCCTCCACTTT. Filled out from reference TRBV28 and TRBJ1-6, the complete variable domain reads DVKVTQSSRYLVKRTGEKVFLECVQDMDHENMFWYRQDPGLGLRLIYFSYDVKMKEKGDIPEGYSVSREKKERFSLILESASTNQTSMYLCASRGGGSGNSPLHFGNGTRLTVT.

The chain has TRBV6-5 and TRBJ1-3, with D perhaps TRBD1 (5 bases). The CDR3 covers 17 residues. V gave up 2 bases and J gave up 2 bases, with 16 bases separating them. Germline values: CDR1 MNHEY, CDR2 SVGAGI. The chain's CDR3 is CASSYRQATEAGNTIYF. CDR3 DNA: TGTGCCAGCAGTTACCGACAAGCGACAGAGGCTGGAAACACCATATATTTT.

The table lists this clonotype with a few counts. The CDR3 coding sequence is TGCGCCAGCAGCCAAGATGGGACAGGGGGCAAGACCCAGTACTTC. Its translation: CASSQDGTGGKTQYF. The J gene is TRBJ2-5, the V gene TRBV4-1, with 12 nucleotides matching TRBD1. Germline V CDR1 and CDR2: MGHRA, YSYEKL. The CDR3 is 15 amino acids. V was clipped by 0 bases and J by 6 bases; unmatched bases: 2.

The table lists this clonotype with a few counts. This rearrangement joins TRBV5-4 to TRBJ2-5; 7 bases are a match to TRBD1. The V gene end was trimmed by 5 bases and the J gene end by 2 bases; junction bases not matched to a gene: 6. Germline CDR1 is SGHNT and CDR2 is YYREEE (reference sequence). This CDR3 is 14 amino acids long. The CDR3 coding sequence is TGTGCCAGCAGTCTAAGGGGGCCGCAAGAGACCCAGTACTTC. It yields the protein CASSLRGPQETQYF.

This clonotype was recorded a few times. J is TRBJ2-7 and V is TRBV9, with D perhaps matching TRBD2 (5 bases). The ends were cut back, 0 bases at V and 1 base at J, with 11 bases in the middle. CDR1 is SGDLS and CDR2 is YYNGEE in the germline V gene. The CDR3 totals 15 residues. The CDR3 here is CASSVGGPLSYEQYF. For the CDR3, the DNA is TGTGCCAGCAGCGTAGGAGGGCCCTTGTCCTACGAGCAGTACTTC.

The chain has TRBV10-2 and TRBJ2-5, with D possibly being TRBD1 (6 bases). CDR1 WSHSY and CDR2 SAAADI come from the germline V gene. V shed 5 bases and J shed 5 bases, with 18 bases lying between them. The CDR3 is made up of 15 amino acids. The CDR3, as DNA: TGCGCCAGCAGTAACTTAGGGGGTAAGAGGGAGACCCAGTACTTC. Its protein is CASSNLGGKRETQYF.

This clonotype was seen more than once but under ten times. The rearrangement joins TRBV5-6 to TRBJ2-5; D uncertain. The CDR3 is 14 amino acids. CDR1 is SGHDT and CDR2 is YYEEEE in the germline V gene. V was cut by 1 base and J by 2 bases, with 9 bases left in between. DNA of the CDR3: TGTGCCAGCAGCTTGTGGGCAGGACAAGAGACCCAGTACTTC. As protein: CASSLWAGQETQYF.

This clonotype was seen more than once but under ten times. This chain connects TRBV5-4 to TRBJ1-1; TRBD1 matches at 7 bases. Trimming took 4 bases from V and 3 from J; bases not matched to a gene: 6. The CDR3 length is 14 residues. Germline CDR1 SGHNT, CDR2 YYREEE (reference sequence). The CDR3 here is CASSAGGTDTEAFF. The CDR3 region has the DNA TGTGCCAGCAGCGCAGGGGGTACCGACACTGAAGCTTTCTTT.

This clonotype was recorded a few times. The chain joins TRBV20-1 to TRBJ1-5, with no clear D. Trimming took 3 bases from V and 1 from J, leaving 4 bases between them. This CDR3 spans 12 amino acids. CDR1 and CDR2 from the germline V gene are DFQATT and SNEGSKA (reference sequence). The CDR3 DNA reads TGCAGTGCTAGGAAAAGCAATCAGCCCCAGCATTTT. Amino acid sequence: CSARKSNQPQHF.

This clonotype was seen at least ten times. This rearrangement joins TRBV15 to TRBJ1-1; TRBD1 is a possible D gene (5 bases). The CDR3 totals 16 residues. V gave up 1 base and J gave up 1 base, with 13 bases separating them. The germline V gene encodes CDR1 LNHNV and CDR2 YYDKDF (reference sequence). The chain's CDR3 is CATSRGFNRRNTEAFF. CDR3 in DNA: TGTGCCACCAGCAGAGGGTTTAACAGGAGGAACACTGAAGCTTTCTTT.

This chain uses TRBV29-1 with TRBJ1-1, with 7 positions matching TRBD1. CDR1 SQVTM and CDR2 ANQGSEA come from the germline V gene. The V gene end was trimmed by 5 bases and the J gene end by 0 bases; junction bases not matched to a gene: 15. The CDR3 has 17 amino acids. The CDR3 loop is CSVSNQGGGGMNTEAFF. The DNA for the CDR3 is TGCAGCGTTAGCAACCAGGGGGGTGGAGGGATGAACACTGAAGCTTTCTTT.

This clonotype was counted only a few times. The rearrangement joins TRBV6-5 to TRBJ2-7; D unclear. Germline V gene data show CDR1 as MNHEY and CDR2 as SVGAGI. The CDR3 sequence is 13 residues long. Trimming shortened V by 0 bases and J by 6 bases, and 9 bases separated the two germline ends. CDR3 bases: TGTGCCAGCAGTTACTCGAGGTACGCCGAGCAGTACTTC. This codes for CASSYSRYAEQYF.

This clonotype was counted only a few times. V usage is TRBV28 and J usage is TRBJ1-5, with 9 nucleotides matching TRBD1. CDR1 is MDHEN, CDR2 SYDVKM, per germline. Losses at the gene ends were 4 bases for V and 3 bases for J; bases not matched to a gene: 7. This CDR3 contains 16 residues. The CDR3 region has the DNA TGTGCCAGCAGTTCACTACGACAGGGGGTCAATCAGCCCCAGCATTTT. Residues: CASSSLRQGVNQPQHF.

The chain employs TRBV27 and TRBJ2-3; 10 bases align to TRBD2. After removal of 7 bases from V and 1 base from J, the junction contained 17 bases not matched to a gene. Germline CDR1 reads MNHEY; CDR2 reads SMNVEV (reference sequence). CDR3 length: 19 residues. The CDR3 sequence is CASTLKGELAGRRTDTQYF. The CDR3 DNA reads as TGTGCCAGCACCCTGAAGGGGGAACTAGCGGGACGTCGCACAGATACGCAGTATTTT.

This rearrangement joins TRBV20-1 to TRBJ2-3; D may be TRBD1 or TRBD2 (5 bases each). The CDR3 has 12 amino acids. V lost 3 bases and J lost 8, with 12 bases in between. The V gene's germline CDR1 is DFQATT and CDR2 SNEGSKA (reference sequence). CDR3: CSASLARGTQYF. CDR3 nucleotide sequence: TGCAGTGCTAGCCTAGCAAGGGGTACGCAGTATTTT.

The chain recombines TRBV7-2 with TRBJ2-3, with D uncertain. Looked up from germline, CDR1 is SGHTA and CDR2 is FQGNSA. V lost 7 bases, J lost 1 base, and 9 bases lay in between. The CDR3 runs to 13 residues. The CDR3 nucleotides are TGTGCCAGCAAGGGTCGGGGCACAGATACGCAGTATTTT. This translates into CASKGRGTDTQYF.

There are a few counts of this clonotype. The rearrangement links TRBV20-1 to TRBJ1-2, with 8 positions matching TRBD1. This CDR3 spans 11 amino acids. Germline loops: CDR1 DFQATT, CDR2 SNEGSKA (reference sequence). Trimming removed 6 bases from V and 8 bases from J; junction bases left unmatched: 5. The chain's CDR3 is CSATGDRGYTF. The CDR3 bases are TGCAGTGCGACAGGGGATAGAGGCTACACCTTC.